This TCR beta chain was retrieved from a study of blood T cell repertoires in COVID-19. The wider study: The samples span acute and convalescent COVID-19 from the United States, Italy and Spain.

The V and J ends lost 2 bases and 0 bases, in that order; junction bases with no gene match: 5. Germline values: CDR1 MGHDK, CDR2 SYGVNS. The CDR3 loop spans 16 amino acids. In the authors' workflow: The authors estimated nucleated cell counts from reference gene primer amplification. The method was immunoSEQ multiplex PCR; TCRdb's version includes in-frame clones alone and lacks a portion of them. That table furnishes V, J and clone size, whereas the DNA furnished D and trimming. The repertoire holds fewer than 250,000 clones, with roughly 85% as singletons. The study recruited people aged about 18 to 89 years across about 25 US areas. Participant-given clinical history determined each cohort assignment.

The source of this sequence is a woman aged 45 to 65 with acute COVID-19. This chain connects TRBV25-1 to TRBJ2-5, with TRBD2 matching over 8 bases. The specimen was PBMCs or T cells enriched from blood (not recorded which). DNA for the CDR3: TGTGCCAGCAGTGAACTTATAGCGGGGTACCAAGAGACCCAGTACTTC. It translates to CASSELIAGYQETQYF.